The 3 T cell receptor beta chains in this list originate from one sample, sequenced in a study of T cells in Graves' hyperthyroidism and ophthalmopathy. RNA transcripts provided the source from which TCR beta CDR3 regions were amplified. The TCR CDR3 first-round RT-PCR relied on the HTBI primer set. TCRdb reprocessed the multiplex PCR reads via MiXCR and lists one record per CDR3 protein. The table records roughly 650,000 distinct CDR3 sequences, more than 15% of them present only once. Source material: blood. The receptors were sampled from a woman in her 40s with Graves' ophthalmopathy.

This clonotype was recorded many times. The rearrangement links TRBV6-1 to TRBJ1-2, with a weak D call TRBD1 (5 bases). The germline V gene encodes CDR1 MNHNS and CDR2 SASEGT. The V gene lost 4 bases and the J gene lost 1 base, with 7 bases spanning the gap. The CDR3 is made up of 13 amino acids. The CDR3 sequence: CASSVGGNYGYTF. For the CDR3, the DNA is TGTGCCAGCAGTGTTGGGGGTAACTATGGCTACACCTTC.

The V and J genes are TRBV20-1 and TRBJ1-1; D not certain. Germline loops: CDR1 DFQATT, CDR2 SNEGSKA (reference sequence). The length of the CDR3 is 16 residues. The V end was cut by 4 bases, the J end by 0 bases, with 18 bases between. DNA of the CDR3: TGCAGTGCTAATAAGAAGATCTGGCCGGTGAACACTGAAGCTTTCTTT. Protein sequence: CSANKKIWPVNTEAFF.

This clonotype was seen once. Possible read error: a much larger clone is one base away. In nucleotides, the CDR3 is TGTGCCAGCGGCCGTTCCGGGACTCACACCTACGAGCAGTACTTC. Its translation: CASGRSGTHTYEQYF. The chain joins TRBV7-2 to TRBJ2-7; D perhaps matches TRBD2 (6 bases). The length of the CDR3 is 15 residues. Germline values: CDR1 SGHTA, CDR2 FQGNSA. Trimming stripped 8 bases from V and 2 bases from J, with 19 bases between.